This TCR beta chain was sequenced in a study of blood T cell repertoires in COVID-19. Looking at the study overall: COVID-19 samples collected from the United States, Italy and Spain covered acute and convalescent phases. Nucleic acid was either cDNA or gDNA, and it came from T cells, B-cell-depleted T cells, or PBMCs.

Methods used by the authors: Amplifying reference gene primers gave estimates of nucleated cell counts. Sequencing used immunoSEQ multiplex PCR; TCRdb keeps in-frame clones, though not all of them. That table is the source of V, J and clone size, and D and trimming were worked out from the DNA. The top ten hold approximately 2% of the sample, which has about 120,000 clones, 55% to 70% seen once. Only a few counts were recorded for this clone. The length of the CDR3 is 15 residues. Germline CDR1 LGHNA, CDR2 YNFKEQ. V lost 4 bases and J lost 3; bases outside the gene matches: 9. The origin of this receptor is a woman aged 70-85 years with acute or convalescent COVID-19. The gene calls are TRBV4-2 and TRBJ2-7; 7 bases agree with TRBD2. The sequenced sample was peripheral blood. The CDR3 DNA reads TGTGCCAGCAGCCCGTTCCTAGCGGCCTTCTACGAGCAGTACTTC. Translating it yields CASSPFLAAFYEQYF.